The TCR beta chain described here comes from a study of cytomegalovirus exposure and HLA in healthy donors. Study conclusions and caveats: Analysis performed later found approximately 17,000 TCR beta sequences associated with HLA alleles at 0.05 false discovery rate. Later analysis showed TCR association rates varying by HLA locus, highest for DRB1 and lowest for HLA-C. Most CMV-associated TCR beta chains appeared HLA-restricted in a later analysis.

Regarding this clone: Its specificity is not known.

The PCR was carried out with 60 Vbeta primers and 13 Jbeta primers. Original analysis: It was a later analysis that counted some 80 million unique TCR beta chains, of which 9 million to 13 million were shared. Libraries were prepared by immunoSEQ multiplex PCR; TCRdb keeps only in-frame clonotypes and omits some of them. The DNA was the basis for D and trimming; V, J and clone size are from that table. Of fewer than 25,000 clones listed, around 77% were seen once; the top ten hold approximately 7.4%. The sequence came from a man aged 55-75 years in good health and CMV-seronegative. Material for sequencing was PBMCs.

CDR3: CASSLAGGSGANVLTF. The CDR3 DNA is TGTGCCAGCAGCTTAGCGGGGGGGAGTGGGGCCAACGTCCTGACTTTC. The chain carries TRBV7-6 and TRBJ2-6; 7 bases align to TRBD2. Germline-derived CDR1 and CDR2 are SGHVS and FNYEAQ. This CDR3 is 16 amino acids long. Trimming removed 0 bases from V and 3 bases from J; junction bases left unmatched: 2.